These T cell receptor beta chains were read from a single sample in a study of beta chain features in type 1 diabetes. Clones were read by immunoSEQ multiplex PCR, and TCRdb kept only the in-frame ones, dropping some. This table holds roughly 180,000 clones, over 6% found once. The source material was central memory CD4+ T cells from blood. These receptors originate from a man aged 18 to 35 with type 1 diabetes. Both conserved end residues are part of each CDR3. The D gene is left open where the match is weak. The listing skips clone size in some rows; elsewhere it reads once, few, many or a size class.

j_gene: TRBJ2-1
v_gene: TRBV7-6
d_gene: .
abundance: few
CDR3nt: TGTGCCAGCAGCTTGAGCCATGAGCAGTTCTTC
CDR3aa: CASSLSHEQFF

j_gene: TRBJ2-1
v_gene: TRBV7-9
d_gene: TRBD2
abundance: .
CDR3nt: TGTGCCAGCAGCCGACTAGCGGGAAGCTACAATGAGCAGTTCTTC
CDR3aa: CASSRLAGSYNEQFF

j_gene: TRBJ2-3
v_gene: TRBV7-2
d_gene: TRBD2
abundance: .
CDR3nt: TGTGCCAGCACCATTAGCGGGGGGGGCGGGGCAGATACGCAGTATTTT
CDR3aa: CASTISGGGGADTQYF

j_gene: TRBJ2-1
v_gene: TRBV20-1
d_gene: .
abundance: .
CDR3nt: TGCAGCAGTACAGGGAATGAGCAGTTCTTC
CDR3aa: CSSTGNEQFF

j_gene: TRBJ1-5
v_gene: TRBV6-6
d_gene: TRBD1
abundance: .
CDR3nt: TGTGCCAGCAGTCCCGGGACAGGGGCTCAGCCCCAGCATTTT
CDR3aa: CASSPGTGAQPQHF

j_gene: TRBJ1-6
v_gene: TRBV30
d_gene: .
abundance: .
CDR3nt: TGTGCCTGGGGGCCGGACAGTCCTAATTCACCCCTCCACTTT
CDR3aa: CAWGPDSPNSPLHF

j_gene: TRBJ2-4
v_gene: TRBV28
d_gene: TRBD1
abundance: .
CDR3nt: TGTGCCAGCAGTCGGGGACAGGGTAACATTCAGTACTTC
CDR3aa: CASSRGQGNIQYF

j_gene: TRBJ2-7
v_gene: TRBV7-6
d_gene: TRBD1
abundance: .
CDR3nt: TGTGCCAGCAGCTTACTGGGACAGGGTGGCGAGCAGTACTTC
CDR3aa: CASSLLGQGGEQYF

j_gene: TRBJ2-7
v_gene: TRBV6-6
d_gene: .
abundance: .
CDR3nt: TGTGCCAGCAGTTATTCCCCTGACAGTTTCAACGAGCAGTACTTC
CDR3aa: CASSYSPDSFNEQYF

j_gene: TRBJ2-7
v_gene: TRBV5-1
d_gene: TRBD2
abundance: few
CDR3nt: TGCGCCAGCAGCTTCGGACTAGCGGGGGGGCGGGTCTACGAGCAGTACTTC
CDR3aa: CASSFGLAGGRVYEQYF

j_gene: TRBJ1-1
v_gene: TRBV5-1
d_gene: .
abundance: few
CDR3nt: TGCGCCAGCAGCACTGGACAGCCGAACACTGAAGCTTTCTTT
CDR3aa: CASSTGQPNTEAFF

j_gene: TRBJ2-3
v_gene: TRBV5-5
d_gene: .
abundance: .
CDR3nt: TGTGCCAGCATCAAAGCGGCCACAGATACGCAGTATTTT
CDR3aa: CASIKAATDTQYF

j_gene: TRBJ2-5
v_gene: TRBV6-5
d_gene: .
abundance: few
CDR3nt: TGTGCCAGCGGCTGGGCGGAGACCCAGTACTTC
CDR3aa: CASGWAETQYF

j_gene: TRBJ1-2
v_gene: TRBV28
d_gene: TRBD1
abundance: few
CDR3nt: TGTGCCAGCATACCTTTCTCCGGGACAGGGGGCTATGGCTACACCTTC
CDR3aa: CASIPFSGTGGYGYTF

j_gene: TRBJ2-6
v_gene: TRBV28
d_gene: TRBD1
abundance: .
CDR3nt: TGTGCCAGCATGCAGGGGGATGGGGCCAACGTCCTGACTTTC
CDR3aa: CASMQGDGANVLTF

j_gene: TRBJ2-3
v_gene: TRBV7-9
d_gene: TRBD2
abundance: .
CDR3nt: TGTGCCAGCAGTTTCCGGGGGGGGCAGGGAGATACGCAGTATTTT
CDR3aa: CASSFRGGQGDTQYF

j_gene: TRBJ2-5
v_gene: TRBV14
d_gene: .
abundance: few
CDR3nt: TGTGCCAGCAGCCAAAACAGGGAGACCCAGTACTTC
CDR3aa: CASSQNRETQYF

j_gene: TRBJ1-1
v_gene: TRBV27
d_gene: .
abundance: few
CDR3nt: TGTGCCAGCAGTTTATCCCAGGGGCGGACTGAAGCTTTCTTT
CDR3aa: CASSLSQGRTEAFF

j_gene: TRBJ1-2
v_gene: TRBV30
d_gene: .
abundance: few
CDR3nt: TGTGCCTGGGGGACTAAGGAGGGTTTTTACTATGGCTACACCTTC
CDR3aa: CAWGTKEGFYYGYTF

j_gene: TRBJ1-6
v_gene: TRBV4-3
d_gene: TRBD1
abundance: .
CDR3nt: TGCGCCAGCAGCCAAAGTATGTCGGGACAGGGGTACTCACCCCTCCACTTT
CDR3aa: CASSQSMSGQGYSPLHF

j_gene: TRBJ1-2
v_gene: TRBV7-2
d_gene: TRBD1
abundance: few
CDR3nt: TGTGCCAGCAGCTTGGGGACAGGGTCTAACTATGGCTACACCTTC
CDR3aa: CASSLGTGSNYGYTF

j_gene: TRBJ2-5
v_gene: TRBV18
d_gene: TRBD1
abundance: few
CDR3nt: TGTGCCAGCTCACCGCCAGGGGGCCTAGAGACCCAGTACTTC
CDR3aa: CASSPPGGLETQYF

j_gene: TRBJ2-1
v_gene: TRBV30
d_gene: TRBD2
abundance: few
CDR3nt: TGTGCCTGGAGACCCCAGAGGGCTAGCGGGGGGGATGAGCAGTTCTTC
CDR3aa: CAWRPQRASGGDEQFF

j_gene: TRBJ2-1
v_gene: TRBV19
d_gene: .
abundance: .
CDR3nt: TGTGCCAGTAGTCAGCAGGGGCAAGGCCGAAATGAGCAGTTCTTC
CDR3aa: CASSQQGQGRNEQFF

j_gene: TRBJ2-7
v_gene: TRBV11-2
d_gene: .
abundance: .
CDR3nt: TGTGCCAGCAGCTTATCCCCCTACCGGTTCCCTTCCTACGAGCAGTACTTC
CDR3aa: CASSLSPYRFPSYEQYF

j_gene: TRBJ2-7
v_gene: TRBV5-1
d_gene: .
abundance: .
CDR3nt: TGCGCCAGCAGCTTGGAGTCTCTATCCGAGCAGTACTTC
CDR3aa: CASSLESLSEQYF

j_gene: TRBJ1-2
v_gene: TRBV6-5
d_gene: .
abundance: few
CDR3nt: TGTGCCAGCAGATCCCCAGCAGGAAACTATGGCTACACCTTC
CDR3aa: CASRSPAGNYGYTF

j_gene: TRBJ2-5
v_gene: TRBV11-2
d_gene: .
abundance: many
CDR3nt: TGTGCCAGCAGCTTAGGTTCGGGGGGCTCCCAAGAGACCCAGTACTTC
CDR3aa: CASSLGSGGSQETQYF

j_gene: TRBJ2-2
v_gene: TRBV5-1
d_gene: TRBD2
abundance: .
CDR3nt: TGCGCCAGCAGCGGAACTAGCGGGGTTTTAGCCGGGGAGCTGTTTTTT
CDR3aa: CASSGTSGVLAGELFF

j_gene: TRBJ2-5
v_gene: TRBV2
d_gene: .
abundance: .
CDR3nt: TGTGCCAGCAGTGATCTCGTCACAGGTCAGACCCAGTACTTC
CDR3aa: CASSDLVTGQTQYF

j_gene: TRBJ1-1
v_gene: TRBV5-1
d_gene: .
abundance: few
CDR3nt: TGCGCCAGCAGCTTGTGGGGGGACTCGGGCACTGAAGCTTTCTTT
CDR3aa: CASSLWGDSGTEAFF

j_gene: TRBJ1-2
v_gene: TRBV28
d_gene: TRBD1
abundance: few
CDR3nt: TGTGCCAGCAGAGACAGGGGGGTCGACGGCTACACCTTC
CDR3aa: CASRDRGVDGYTF

j_gene: TRBJ2-1
v_gene: TRBV27
d_gene: .
abundance: .
CDR3nt: TGTGCCAGCAGGCTGACTGCACACAATGAGCAGTTCTTC
CDR3aa: CASRLTAHNEQFF

j_gene: TRBJ2-7
v_gene: TRBV5-6
d_gene: .
abundance: few
CDR3nt: TGTGCCAGCAGCCAAACAGACTACGAGCAGTACTTC
CDR3aa: CASSQTDYEQYF

j_gene: TRBJ2-1
v_gene: TRBV28
d_gene: TRBD1
abundance: few
CDR3nt: TGTGCCAGCAGCGTGAGACAGGGCAACTACAATGAGCAGTTCTTC
CDR3aa: CASSVRQGNYNEQFF

j_gene: TRBJ2-7
v_gene: TRBV29-1
d_gene: TRBD2
abundance: .
CDR3nt: TGCAGCGTCGGCGGGGGGCAGGGTGCGTACGAGCAGTACTTC
CDR3aa: CSVGGGQGAYEQYF

j_gene: TRBJ1-1
v_gene: TRBV5-1
d_gene: .
abundance: .
CDR3nt: TGCGCCAGCAGCTTGCAGGGTAGGACTGAAGCTTTCTTT
CDR3aa: CASSLQGRTEAFF

j_gene: TRBJ1-1
v_gene: TRBV28
d_gene: TRBD1
abundance: few
CDR3nt: TGTGCCAGCAGTTCCGGAGACAGGGGAAATGCGGGAGCTTTCTTT
CDR3aa: CASSSGDRGNAGAFF

j_gene: TRBJ1-2
v_gene: TRBV28
d_gene: .
abundance: few
CDR3nt: TGTGCCAGCAGTTTTGCCGCGGGAGTCTATGGCTACACCTTC
CDR3aa: CASSFAAGVYGYTF

j_gene: TRBJ1-2
v_gene: TRBV15
d_gene: .
abundance: .
CDR3nt: TGTGCCACCAGCACCATGCCGGGGGGCTACACCTTC
CDR3aa: CATSTMPGGYTF

j_gene: TRBJ2-2
v_gene: TRBV7-7
d_gene: .
abundance: few
CDR3nt: TGTGCCACTAGCAGGTCGGGGACCGGGGAGCTGTTTTTT
CDR3aa: CATSRSGTGELFF

j_gene: TRBJ1-4
v_gene: TRBV6-5
d_gene: .
abundance: few
CDR3nt: TGTGCCAGCAGTTCCTATTGGGGGACAATCGAAAAACTGTTTTTT
CDR3aa: CASSSYWGTIEKLFF

j_gene: TRBJ1-2
v_gene: TRBV19
d_gene: .
abundance: .
CDR3nt: TGTGCCAGTACCCTAGCCGGATCTGGCTACACCTTC
CDR3aa: CASTLAGSGYTF

j_gene: TRBJ2-7
v_gene: TRBV7-2
d_gene: .
abundance: once
CDR3nt: TGTGCCAGCAGCCTACACCGGGACTTTCTCTACGAGCAGTACTTC
CDR3aa: CASSLHRDFLYEQYF

j_gene: TRBJ1-2
v_gene: TRBV5-1
d_gene: .
abundance: few
CDR3nt: TGCGCCAGCAGCCAAGACGGACAGCCCTACTATGGCTACACCTTC
CDR3aa: CASSQDGQPYYGYTF

j_gene: TRBJ2-6
v_gene: TRBV7-2
d_gene: .
abundance: few
CDR3nt: TGTGCCAGCAAGACAATCGGACAGCCGTACTCTGGGGCCAACGTCCTGACTTTC
CDR3aa: CASKTIGQPYSGANVLTF

j_gene: TRBJ2-5
v_gene: TRBV14
d_gene: .
abundance: .
CDR3nt: TGTGCCAGCAGCCCACGGCACTACGAGACCCAGTACTTC
CDR3aa: CASSPRHYETQYF

j_gene: TRBJ1-2
v_gene: TRBV15
d_gene: TRBD1
abundance: few
CDR3nt: TGTGCCACCAGCAGAGATCACACAGGGGGCCCCTATGGCTACACCTTC
CDR3aa: CATSRDHTGGPYGYTF

j_gene: TRBJ2-2
v_gene: TRBV15
d_gene: .
abundance: .
CDR3nt: TGTGCCACCAGCAGAGATACGGGGTTCGGGGAGCTGTTTTTT
CDR3aa: CATSRDTGFGELFF

j_gene: TRBJ2-2
v_gene: TRBV12-5
d_gene: .
abundance: .
CDR3nt: TGTGCTAGTGGATCAGACAGGTCCACCGGGGAGCTGTTTTTT
CDR3aa: CASGSDRSTGELFF

j_gene: TRBJ2-7
v_gene: TRBV2
d_gene: TRBD2
abundance: few
CDR3nt: TGTGCCAGCAGCGACTCCGGGACTAGCGGGATGGTTCAGTACTTC
CDR3aa: CASSDSGTSGMVQYF

j_gene: TRBJ2-3
v_gene: TRBV29-1
d_gene: .
abundance: .
CDR3nt: TGCAGCGTTGACGTTGGACACACAGATACGCAGTATTTT
CDR3aa: CSVDVGHTDTQYF

j_gene: TRBJ1-2
v_gene: TRBV28
d_gene: .
abundance: few
CDR3nt: TGTGCCAGCAGTCCCCTCCCAACAGGATATGGCTACACCTTC
CDR3aa: CASSPLPTGYGYTF

j_gene: TRBJ2-7
v_gene: TRBV6-6
d_gene: TRBD1
abundance: .
CDR3nt: TGTGCCAGCAGCTCACGCGGGACAGGTGCTGCCGAGCAGTACTTC
CDR3aa: CASSSRGTGAAEQYF

j_gene: TRBJ2-5
v_gene: TRBV5-1
d_gene: .
abundance: .
CDR3nt: TGCGCCAGCAGCAGAGTTAGCGGAGAGACCCAGTACTTC
CDR3aa: CASSRVSGETQYF